This T cell receptor (beta chain) was sequenced in a study of blood T cell repertoires in COVID-19. Study-wide background: Samples representing acute and convalescent COVID-19 were sourced from the United States, Italy and Spain. T cells, B-cell-depleted T cells, or PBMCs provided the cDNA or gDNA that served as material.

Authors' processing steps: Amplification of reference gene primers was used by the study to estimate nucleated cell counts. Generated by immunoSEQ multiplex PCR, the TCRdb table keeps only in-frame clones and is missing some. That table furnishes V, J and clone size, whereas the DNA furnished D and trimming. The sample lists 95,000 or so clones; under 85% were seen once. Trimming stripped 6 bases from V and 8 bases from J, with 22 bases between. Germline values: CDR1 SGHVS, CDR2 FNYEAQ. CDR3 length: 15 residues. Sample: peripheral blood. The chain combines TRBV7-6 with TRBJ1-2, with D maybe TRBD1 (6 bases). The TCR was taken from a human donor in a cohort sampled during active COVID-19. The CDR3 protein is CASSFNQGPASGYTF. In DNA form, the CDR3 reads TGTGCCAGCAGTTTTAATCAGGGGCCGGCGTCCGGCTACACCTTC.